The subject of this entry is one T cell receptor (beta chain). The data stem from a study of blood T cell repertoires in COVID-19. At the level of the study: Sites across the United States, Italy and Spain contributed samples from acute and convalescent COVID-19. PBMCs, B-cell-depleted T cells, or T cells provided the cDNA or gDNA that made up the material.

Germline V gives CDR1 SQVTM, CDR2 ANQGSEA. The CDR3 is 14 residues long. The ends lost 4 bases at V and 3 bases at J; junction bases unmatched: 5. Profiling relied on immunoSEQ multiplex PCR, and the TCRdb table lists in-frame clones only, not all of them. The repertoire holds around 42,000 clones, with roughly 88% as singletons. Material: peripheral blood. The receptor's source is a human donor in a cohort sampled during active COVID-19. V gene TRBV29-1 combines with J gene TRBJ1-1, with 10 bases lining up with TRBD1. This chain's CDR3 is CSVAPGTGDTEAFF. The CDR3 coding sequence is TGCAGCGTTGCCCCCGGGACAGGGGACACTGAAGCTTTCTTT.